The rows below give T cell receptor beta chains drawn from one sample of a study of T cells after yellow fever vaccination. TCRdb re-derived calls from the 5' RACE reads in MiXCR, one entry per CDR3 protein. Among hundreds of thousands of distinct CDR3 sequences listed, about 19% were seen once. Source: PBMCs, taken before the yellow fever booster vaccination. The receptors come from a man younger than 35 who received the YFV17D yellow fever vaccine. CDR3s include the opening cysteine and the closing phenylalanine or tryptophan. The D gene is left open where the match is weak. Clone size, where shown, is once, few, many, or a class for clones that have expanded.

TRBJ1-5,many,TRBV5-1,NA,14,TGCGCCAGCAGCCCCGGACATAGCAATCAGCCCCAGCATTTT,CASSPGHSNQPQHF
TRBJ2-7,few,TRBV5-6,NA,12,TGTGCCAGCAGCCGTGACTCATCGGGGCAGTACTTC,CASSRDSSGQYF
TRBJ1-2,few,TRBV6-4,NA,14,TGTGCCAGCAGTCCAGAGGGCTTTAACTATGGCTACACCTTC,CASSPEGFNYGYTF
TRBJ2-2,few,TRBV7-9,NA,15,TGTGCCAGCAGCTTTATTCTACAGATCACCGGGGAGCTGTTTTTT,CASSFILQITGELFF
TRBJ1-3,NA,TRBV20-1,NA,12,TGCAGTGCTCCTCGGGGGTCGGACACCATATATTTT,CSAPRGSDTIYF
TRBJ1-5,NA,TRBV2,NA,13,TGTGCCAGCAATCGAGAGGGGAATCAGCCCCAGCATTTT,CASNREGNQPQHF
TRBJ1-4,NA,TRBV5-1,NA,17,TGCGCCAGCAGCCGGGAACGGTATGAGAGGACTAATGAAAAACTGTTTTTT,CASSRERYERTNEKLFF
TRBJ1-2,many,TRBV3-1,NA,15,TGTGCCAGCAGCCAAACAGGGACCAGTCCGGGAGGCTACACCTTC,CASSQTGTSPGGYTF
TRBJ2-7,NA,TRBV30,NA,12,TGTGCCTGGAGTTCGTCGATCTACGAGCAGTACTTC,CAWSSSIYEQYF
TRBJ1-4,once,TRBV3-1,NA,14,TGTGCCAGCGGAAGAGATGCAACTAATGAAAAACTGTTTTTT,CASGRDATNEKLFF